These 10 T cell receptor beta chains share one sample of origin, sequenced in a study of technical replicates of blood from several donors. TCRdb's table, derived via immunoSEQ multiplex PCR, lists solely in-frame clones and lacks some. The top ten hold 8.5% to 9% of the sample, which has 12,000 or so clones, 85% to 95% seen once. Sequencing was carried out using PBMCs. Source of these receptors: a human donor in good health.

The chain couples TRBV7-9 to TRBJ2-7; 8 bases are shared with TRBD1. CDR3 length: 15 residues. V shed 5 bases and J 2 bases; nucleotides not matched to a gene: 8. Germline V gene data show CDR1 as SEHNR and CDR2 as FQNEAQ (reference sequence). The CDR3 region has the DNA TGTGCCAGCAGCGTAAACAGGGGGATCCCCTACGAGCAGTACTTC. Protein: CASSVNRGIPYEQYF.

This clone appeared once. CDR3: CASSVTGDDTGELFF. CDR3 coding DNA: TGCGCCAGCAGCGTCACAGGGGACGACACCGGGGAGCTGTTTTTT. The chain joins TRBV5-1 to TRBJ2-2, with 7 positions matching TRBD1. This CDR3 is built from 15 residues. The V segment lost 4 bases and the J segment 3 bases; nucleotides outside the gene matches: 6. Germline values: CDR1 SGHRS, CDR2 YFSETQ.

This clone was detected a few times. The chain combines TRBV19 with TRBJ2-7, with 11 bases lining up with TRBD2. The CDR3 is made up of 16 amino acids. Germline V lookup: CDR1 LNHDA, CDR2 SQIVND (reference sequence). V lost 5 bases to trimming and J lost 3 bases; unmatched junction nucleotides: 9. The CDR3 loop is CASSPRTSGPLYEQYF. DNA of the CDR3: TGTGCCAGTAGTCCACGGACTAGCGGGCCCCTCTACGAGCAGTACTTC.

The chain couples TRBV6-4 to TRBJ2-1, with D perhaps matching TRBD2 (5 bases). The germline V gene encodes CDR1 MRHNA and CDR2 SNTAGT. The CDR3 runs to 13 residues. V was shortened by 6 bases and J by 10 bases, with 16 bases between the two germline ends. The CDR3 reads CASSRTHLEEQFF. The CDR3, as DNA: TGTGCCAGCAGCCGGACTCATCTGGAGGAGCAGTTCTTC.

The chain employs TRBV5-1 and TRBJ1-2, with 7 bases that match TRBD1. Germline V gene lookup returns CDR1 SGHRS and CDR2 YFSETQ. Losses at the gene ends were 4 bases for V and 2 bases for J; bases not matched to a gene: 8. This CDR3 contains 15 residues. The CDR3 loop reads CASSEDRELNYGYTF. The CDR3 DNA reads as TGCGCCAGCAGCGAAGACAGGGAGCTGAACTATGGCTACACCTTC.

This clone was seen a few times. V gene TRBV7-9 combines with J gene TRBJ2-7; 7 positions match TRBD2. Germline V gene sequence: CDR1 SEHNR, CDR2 FQNEAQ (reference sequence). The CDR3 extends over 12 amino acids. J gave up 6 bases and V 5 bases, and 4 bases lay outside the gene matches. The CDR3 here is CASSRDYGEQYF. CDR3 nucleotides: TGTGCCAGCAGCCGGGACTATGGCGAGCAGTACTTC.

The rearrangement links TRBV7-3 to TRBJ1-1; perhaps TRBD1 as D (5 bases). This CDR3 region has 14 residues. Germline V gene lookup returns CDR1 SGHTA and CDR2 FQGTGA. Trimming shortened V by 1 base and J by 4 bases, and 10 bases separated the two germline ends. CDR3 DNA: TGTGCCAGCAGCTTAATAGGGGATGGCACTGAAGCTTTCTTT. Translated: CASSLIGDGTEAFF.

This clone was detected once. CDR3 sequence reads: CASSPSGRVSGELFF. The CDR3 DNA is TGTGCCAGCAGTCCTAGCGGGAGGGTATCTGGGGAGCTGTTTTTT. This rearrangement joins TRBV27 to TRBJ2-2, with TRBD2 matching over 12 bases. The germline CDR1 and CDR2 sequences are MNHEY and SMNVEV (reference sequence). There are 15 residues in the CDR3. After removal of 5 bases from V and 8 bases from J, the junction contained 6 bases not matched to a gene.

The V gene is TRBV14, the J gene TRBJ2-7, with a tentative D call TRBD2 (5 bases). V lost 5 bases and J 3 bases, leaving 11 bases between the germline ends. CDR1 is SGHDN, CDR2 FVKESK, per germline. The CDR3 spans 13 residues. The chain's CDR3 is CASSAGLLYEQYF. CDR3 DNA: TGTGCCAGCAGCGCGGGCCTCCTCTACGAGCAGTACTTC.

J is TRBJ1-2 and V is TRBV7-2, with 7 positions matching TRBD1. CDR1 is SGHTA and CDR2 is FQGNSA in the germline V gene. The CDR3 is 13 residues long. After removal of 5 bases from V and 8 bases from J, the junction contained 8 bases not matched to a gene. The CDR3 loop is CASSHTTGQGYTF. Written as DNA, the CDR3 is TGTGCCAGCAGCCATACGACAGGGCAAGGCTACACCTTC.